Each of the 19 T cell receptor beta chains below was sequenced from the same sample in a study of cytomegalovirus exposure and HLA in healthy donors. PCR used 60 Vbeta primers and 13 Jbeta primers. Method: immunoSEQ multiplex PCR; TCRdb's copy keeps in-frame clones and lacks some. The sample contains about 140,000 clones, 80% of which appear only once. Specimen: PBMCs. These receptors were collected from a male donor in good health and CMV-seronegative.

The chain has TRBV6-5 and TRBJ1-2; D gene ambiguous. The V end lost 5 bases, the J end lost 4 bases, and 11 bases lay between the germline ends. Germline V gene data show CDR1 as MNHEY and CDR2 as SVGAGI. The CDR3 is 13 amino acids. CDR3 sequence (DNA): TGTGCCAGCAGTCTAACAGTCTTCTATGGCTACACCTTC. Its translation is CASSLTVFYGYTF.

The chain recombines TRBV9 with TRBJ1-1; TRBD1 matches 7 bases. This CDR3 contains 14 residues. The germline gives CDR1 SGDLS, CDR2 YYNGEE. Germline trimming cut 4 bases from V and 0 bases from J; bases unmatched to any gene: 3. The CDR3 bases are TGTGCCAGCAGCCTAACAGGGGTGAACACTGAAGCTTTCTTT. The encoded protein is CASSLTGVNTEAFF.

The chain recombines TRBV27 with TRBJ1-1, with TRBD1 matching 9 bases. V gave up 8 bases and J gave up 3 bases; unmatched junction bases: 16. The CDR3 spans 17 residues. Germline lookup yields CDR1 MNHEY and CDR2 SMNVEV (reference sequence). CDR3 DNA sequence: TGTGCCAGCGGATTGCCCGGGACAGGGTTCGACGACACTGAAGCTTTCTTT. This translates into CASGLPGTGFDDTEAFF.

CDR3 loop: CASSSSFSGNTIYF. The CDR3 DNA sequence: TGTGCCAGCAGCTCCAGTTTCTCTGGAAACACCATATATTTT. The V call is TRBV5-6, the J call TRBJ1-3; the D is unclear. Germline CDR1 SGHDT, CDR2 YYEEEE. The CDR3 consists of 14 residues. Deletions cut 3 bases from V and 0 bases from J, with 7 bases between.

This clone appeared a single time. The rearrangement uses TRBV4-2 and TRBJ1-3, with D perhaps TRBD1 (6 bases). Trimming pared 1 base from V and 4 bases from J, leaving 17 bases between. Germline CDR1 reads LGHNA; CDR2 reads YNFKEQ. The CDR3 spans 17 residues. The CDR3 DNA reads TGTGCCAGCAGCCAAGGAGAAAAACACAGGGTCGGAAACACCATATATTTT. Translating gives CASSQGEKHRVGNTIYF.

V is TRBV11-3 and J is TRBJ1-1; D ambiguous. The CDR3 runs 17 residues. The V end was cut by 5 bases, the J end by 0 bases, with 19 bases between. CDR1 and CDR2 from the germline V gene are SGHNT and YENEEA. This CDR3 reads CASSPYNHFRMNTEAFF. DNA for the CDR3: TGTGCCAGCAGCCCTTATAACCACTTTCGAATGAACACTGAAGCTTTCTTT.

CDR3 region: CASRKGLEPQHF. In nucleotides, the CDR3 is TGTGCCAGCAGAAAGGGGTTAGAGCCCCAGCATTTT. V usage is TRBV19 and J usage is TRBJ1-5, with TRBD1 as a possible D gene (5 bases). The CDR3 is 12 amino acids. CDR1 is LNHDA, CDR2 SQIVND, per germline (reference sequence). V gave up 9 bases and J gave up 8 bases, with 14 bases separating them.

This rearrangement joins TRBV5-6 to TRBJ2-1, with 7 positions matching TRBD1. The germline gives CDR1 SGHDT, CDR2 YYEEEE. The CDR3 is made up of 16 amino acids. With V trimmed by 1 base and J by 7 bases, 11 bases remained unmatched. CDR3 sequence reads: CASSLPGTALGNEQFF. The CDR3 coding sequence is TGTGCCAGCAGCTTGCCCGGGACAGCTCTGGGGAATGAGCAGTTCTTC. The variable domain in full, with the rest retrieved from reference TRBV5-6 and TRBJ2-1, is DAGVTQSPTHLIKTRGQQVTLRCSPKSGHDTVSWYQQALGQGPQFIFQYYEEEERQRGNFPDRFSGHQFPNYSSELNVNALLLGDSALYLCASSLPGTALGNEQFFGPGTRLTVL.

J is TRBJ1-2 and V is TRBV29-1, with a tentative D call TRBD1 (5 bases). V was shortened by 7 bases and J by 3 bases, with 12 bases between the two germline ends. CDR3 length: 12 residues. The V gene's germline CDR1 is SQVTM and CDR2 ANQGSEA. In DNA form, the CDR3 reads TGCAGCGCTCCAGCGGGGGACTATGGCTACACCTTC. Its protein product is CSAPAGDYGYTF.

The chain is built from TRBV9 and TRBJ1-5; 9 bases line up with TRBD1. After removal of 1 base from V and 7 bases from J, the junction contained 12 bases not matched to a gene. This CDR3 comprises 17 residues. Germline CDR1 SGDLS, CDR2 YYNGEE. The CDR3: CASSVHDYRTGEQPQHF. Here the CDR3 DNA reads TGTGCCAGCAGCGTACATGACTATCGGACAGGGGAACAGCCCCAGCATTTT.

This chain joins TRBV29-1 and TRBJ2-1; no clear D. This CDR3 has 11 amino acids. V was trimmed by 6 bases and J by 7 bases, leaving 10 bases between them. Germline-derived CDR1 and CDR2 are SQVTM and ANQGSEA. CDR3 nucleotides: TGCAGCGTCGCCACAATAAATGAGCAGTTCTTC. It encodes CSVATINEQFF.

The gene calls are TRBV30 and TRBJ2-6, with a weak D call TRBD1 (6 bases). Trimming removed 4 bases at V and 4 bases at J, with 11 bases between. This CDR3 comprises 14 residues. Germline-derived CDR1 and CDR2 are GTSNPN and SVGIG (reference sequence). In DNA, the CDR3 is TGTGCCTGGACCCCAGGGGTCGGGGCCAACGTCCTGACTTTC. Its protein is CAWTPGVGANVLTF.

Notes on this clone: One end of the junction is discordant with germline, which a read error may explain. The chain joins TRBV19 to TRBJ1-1; unclear D gene. In germline, CDR1 is LNHDA, CDR2 SQIVND (reference sequence). This CDR3 has 13 amino acids. This chain's CDR3 is CMIRDRRGTEAFF. CDR3 in DNA: TGCATGATCCGTGACCGCCGAGGCACTGAAGCTTTCTTT.

The chain joins TRBV6-5 to TRBJ1-1; 10 bases line up with TRBD1. Germline V gene data show CDR1 as MNHEY and CDR2 as SVGAGI. The CDR3 is 14 residues long. J was trimmed by 5 bases and V by 8 bases; bases with no gene match: 8. CDR3 residues: CASRQDRGGTEAFF. CDR3 nucleotides: TGTGCCAGCCGACAGGACAGGGGGGGTACTGAAGCTTTCTTT.

This chain connects TRBV5-6 to TRBJ2-2; D might be TRBD1 (6 bases). V was trimmed by 2 bases and J by 3 bases, leaving 8 bases between them. Germline CDR1 reads SGHDT; CDR2 reads YYEEEE. This CDR3 has 14 residues. The CDR3 DNA reads as TGTGCCAGCAGCTTCCGGACAGACACCGGGGAGCTGTTTTTT. This encodes CASSFRTDTGELFF.

The chain uses TRBV13 and TRBJ2-7; possible D gene TRBD1, 5 bases. The germline gives CDR1 PRHDT, CDR2 FYEKMQ (reference sequence). The CDR3 covers 18 residues. With 0 bases removed from V and 2 bases from J, the gap between germline ends came to 20 bases. The CDR3 is CASSLGLGVVERAYEQYF. The CDR3 coding sequence is TGTGCCAGCAGCTTAGGGCTAGGGGTAGTAGAAAGGGCCTACGAGCAGTACTTC.

The rearrangement uses TRBV4-3 and TRBJ2-7, with a tentative D call TRBD1 (6 bases). This CDR3 region has 14 residues. Germline CDR1 is LGHNA and CDR2 is YSLEER. The V gene lost 1 base and the J gene lost 0 bases, with 7 bases spanning the gap. This chain's CDR3 is CASSQGTDSYEQYF. The DNA for the CDR3 is TGCGCCAGCAGCCAAGGGACAGACTCCTACGAGCAGTACTTC.

The chain carries TRBV7-2 and TRBJ1-2, with 7 bases lining up with TRBD1. CDR1 SGHTA and CDR2 FQGNSA come from the germline V gene. The CDR3 is 11 residues long. V trimming: 10 bases; J trimming: 6 bases; junction bases outside the gene matches: 5. CDR3 DNA sequence: TGTGCCAACAACAGGGGCGATGGCTACACCTTC. This codes for CANNRGDGYTF. Full variable domain (missing parts from reference TRBV7-2 and TRBJ1-2): GAGVSQSPSNKVTEKGKDVELRCDPISGHTALYWYRQSLGQGLEFLIYFQGNSAPDKSGLPSDRFSAERTGGSVSTLTIQRTQQEDSAVYLCANNRGDGYTFGSGTRLTVV.

V usage is TRBV25-1 and J usage is TRBJ2-5, with 8 nucleotides matching TRBD1. The DNA end favors TRBJ2-7, so the J call may be wrong. This CDR3 comprises 13 residues. CDR1 and CDR2 from the germline V gene are MGHDK and SYGVNS. CDR3 DNA sequence: TGTGCCAGCAGGATGACAGGGGCCTACGAGCAGTACTTC. Translation gives CASRMTGAYEQYF.